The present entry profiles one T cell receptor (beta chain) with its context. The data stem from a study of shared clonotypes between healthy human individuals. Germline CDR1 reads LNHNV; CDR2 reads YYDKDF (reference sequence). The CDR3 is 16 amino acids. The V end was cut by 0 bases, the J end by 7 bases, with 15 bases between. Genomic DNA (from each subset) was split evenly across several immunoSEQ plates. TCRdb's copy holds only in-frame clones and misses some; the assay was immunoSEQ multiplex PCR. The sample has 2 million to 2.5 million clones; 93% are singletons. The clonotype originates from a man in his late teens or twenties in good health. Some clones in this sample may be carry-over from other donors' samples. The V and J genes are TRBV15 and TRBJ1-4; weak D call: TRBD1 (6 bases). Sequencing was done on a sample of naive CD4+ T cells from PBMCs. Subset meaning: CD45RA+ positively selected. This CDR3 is CATSRDERQGFEKLFF. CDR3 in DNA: TGTGCCACCAGCAGAGATGAGCGCCAGGGGTTTGAAAAACTGTTTTTT.